This T cell receptor beta chain was recorded in a study of regulatory T cells in long-lasting Graves disease. Study-level results: Lower TCR diversity was seen in persistent Graves' patients than in newly diagnosed ones.

The germline CDR1 and CDR2 sequences are LGHDT and YNNKEL (reference sequence). V shed 5 bases and J shed 6 bases, with 16 bases lying between them. CDR3 length: 15 residues. As concerns this clonotype: The target antigen is unknown.

The time point is: persistent/refractory GD, antithyroid drugs over 5 years with positive TRAb. PBMCs provided the RNA from which the TCR library was made. For TCR beta, libraries came from iRepertoire HTBI primers and Arm-PCR of CDR3 regions. TCRdb re-called the multiplex PCR reads with MiXCR, one entry per CDR3 protein. The repertoire has almost 350,000 distinct CDR3 sequences, less than 20% of them found once; the top ten carry less than 35%. This specimen consisted of peripheral blood mononuclear cells (PBMCs), obtained when the disease was refractory, from a patient treated with antithyroid drugs. V is TRBV3-1 and J is TRBJ2-2; D is uncertain. The TCR sequence derives from a female donor with Graves disease. The CDR3 sequence: CASSYPQLSAGELFF. DNA for the CDR3: TGTGCCAGCAGCTACCCCCAGCTTTCCGCCGGGGAGCTGTTTTTT.